Listed below are T cell receptor beta chains from one sample, sequenced in a study of cytomegalovirus exposure and HLA in healthy donors. Data came from immunoSEQ multiplex PCR; TCRdb stores just in-frame clones and leaves some out. The table includes about 120,000 clones, 76% detected once. Material: PBMCs. The receptors stem from a man in his thirties or forties in good health and CMV-seropositive. The CDR3 runs from the conserved cysteine through the conserved F or W. The order of the fields is D gene, clone size, J gene, V gene, CDR3 DNA, CDR3 protein. The D gene is left open where the match is weak. Clone size, where shown, is once, few, many, or a class for clones that have expanded.

-	-	TRBJ1-1	TRBV19	TGTGCCAGTATCATGGACGGGAACCCTGAAGCTTTCTTT	CASIMDGNPEAFF
-	-	TRBJ1-6	TRBV4-3	TGCGCCAGCAGTCAGGGGTCTGCTGACTATAATTCACCCCTCCACTTT	CASSQGSADYNSPLHF
TRBD1	-	TRBJ1-2	TRBV18	TGTGCCAGCTCACCGAGACAAGAGGACAGGTGGGCTGGCTACACCTTC	CASSPRQEDRWAGYTF
TRBD1	once	TRBJ1-5	TRBV19	TGTGCCAGTAGTATACGACAGGGTTTAAATCAGCCCCAGCATTTT	CASSIRQGLNQPQHF
-	-	TRBJ1-3	TRBV6-1	TGTGCCAGCAGTGTCGGGGGAGGTGGAAACACCATATATTTT	CASSVGGGGNTIYF
TRBD1	-	TRBJ2-7	TRBV14	TGTGCCAGCAGCCAAGACCCGGGACAGTACTACGAGCAGTACTTC	CASSQDPGQYYEQYF
TRBD1	once	TRBJ1-5	TRBV6-1	TGTGCCAGCAACCCAGGGGGGATTAGCAATCAGCCCCAGCATTTT	CASNPGGISNQPQHF
-	-	TRBJ2-7	TRBV15	TGTGCCACCAGCAGTACAGGCTTCTCCTACGAGCAGTACTTC	CATSSTGFSYEQYF
TRBD2	-	TRBJ2-5	TRBV10-3	TGTGCCATCAGCCGAGGACTAGCGGGGAGGGAGACCCAGTACTTC	CAISRGLAGRETQYF
-	-	TRBJ1-5	TRBV15	TGTGCCACCAGCAGAGATCGGGGCGGGGGCAATCAGCCCCAGCATTTT	CATSRDRGGGNQPQHF
-	few	TRBJ2-7	TRBV9	TGTGCCAGCAGCGCTAAGAGCTCCTACGAGCAGTACTTC	CASSAKSSYEQYF
-	-	TRBJ1-1	TRBV27	TGTGCCAGCAGTTTAGTCGGAGGAACCACTGAAGCTTTCTTT	CASSLVGGTTEAFF
TRBD2	-	TRBJ2-1	TRBV2	TGTGCCAGCACCACAAGGAGCGGGGGGGACTACAATGAGCAGTTCTTC	CASTTRSGGDYNEQFF
TRBD2	-	TRBJ2-1	TRBV5-1	TGCGCCCGCACCGCGGGGGATGAGCAGTTCTTC	CARTAGDEQFF
TRBD1	-	TRBJ1-6	TRBV5-5	TGTGCCAGCAGCTCCGCAGGGGGTAATTCACCCCTCCACTTT	CASSSAGGNSPLHF
TRBD2	few	TRBJ2-5	TRBV7-2	TGTGCCACAACCGATGGCGGGGGGGCCAAAGAGACCCAGTACTTC	CATTDGGGAKETQYF
TRBD1	once	TRBJ2-5	TRBV27	TGTGCCAGCGCTTCCCGGGACAGGGCTCAAGAGATCCAGTACTTC	CASASRDRAQEIQYF
-	-	TRBJ1-1	TRBV6-1	TGTGCCAGCAGTCTGCGAACAGGGTTGAACACTGAAGCTTTCTTT	CASSLRTGLNTEAFF
TRBD2	-	TRBJ2-5	TRBV27	TGTGCCAGTCGGGGAGGGGCGGAGGAGACCCAGTACTTC	CASRGGAEETQYF
-	-	TRBJ1-6	TRBV7-8	TGTGCCAGCGGGCCTAATTCACCCCTCCACTTT	CASGPNSPLHF
TRBD2	-	TRBJ2-5	TRBV5-1	TGCGCCAGCAGCTTCCAAGGACTAGCGGGGGATTGGGAGACCCAGTACTTC	CASSFQGLAGDWETQYF
TRBD2	-	TRBJ2-5	TRBV27	TGTGCCAGCAGTTTATCTAGCGGGGAGAATCAAGAGACCCAGTACTTC	CASSLSSGENQETQYF
TRBD2	-	TRBJ2-5	TRBV7-9	TGTGCCAGCAGCTTAGCGTTTTCGGGGGGAGAGACCCAGTACTTC	CASSLAFSGGETQYF
-	-	TRBJ1-5	TRBV19	TGTGCCAGTAGTGAAGGGGGTGGAAATCAGCCCCAGCATTTT	CASSEGGGNQPQHF
-	few	TRBJ1-1	TRBV6-5	TGTGCCAGCAGTTACGGGGGCTGGCGGATGAACACTGAAGCTTTCTTT	CASSYGGWRMNTEAFF
TRBD1	-	TRBJ2-1	TRBV30	TGTGCCTGGAGTCAGGGACAGGGTGACAATGAGCAGTTCTTC	CAWSQGQGDNEQFF
TRBD1	-	TRBJ1-1	TRBV2	TGTGCCAGCAGAGCCCGACAGGGGGTGAACACTGAAGCTTTCTTT	CASRARQGVNTEAFF
TRBD1	-	TRBJ2-7	TRBV6-5	TGTGCCAGCAGCCCCCCAGGGGGCAACGAGCAGTACTTC	CASSPPGGNEQYF
TRBD1	-	TRBJ1-6	TRBV28	TGTGCCAGCAGACCCTCGACAGGGGGCCCTAATTCACCCCTCCACTTT	CASRPSTGGPNSPLHF
-	-	TRBJ2-5	TRBV5-6	TGTGCCAGCAGCTCGGCCCAGGGGCAAGAGACCCAGTACTTC	CASSSAQGQETQYF
TRBD1	-	TRBJ1-1	TRBV6-5	TGTGCCAGCAGTTACAGGCCGGGACAGGGGGGAGCTTTCTTT	CASSYRPGQGGAFF
TRBD1	-	TRBJ2-1	TRBV7-2	TGTGCCAGCAGCTTAGGGACAGGGGCGGTGTGGAATGAGCAGTTCTTC	CASSLGTGAVWNEQFF
-	-	TRBJ1-2	TRBV29-1	TGCAGCGTTGGGGGCCGAAACTATGGCTACACCTTC	CSVGGRNYGYTF
TRBD1	few	TRBJ1-1	TRBV4-2	TGTGCCAGCAGCCGCTTGACAGGGACTGAAGCTTTCTTT	CASSRLTGTEAFF
TRBD1	-	TRBJ1-1	TRBV13	TGTGCCAGCAGCTTGGGACAGGGATTAACCGAAGCTTTCTTT	CASSLGQGLTEAFF